Listed here is a single TCR beta chain. Its specificity is not known. From germline, CDR1 is ENHRY and CDR2 SYGVKD. The CDR3 length is 14 residues. V shed 10 bases and J shed 0 bases, with 12 bases lying between them. Previously published methods and listed TCR primers were used for the bulk TCR libraries. TCRdb analysed the PCR reads with MiXCR anew, one entry per CDR3 protein. There are more than 450,000 distinct CDR3 sequences in the sample; around 23% occur only once, and roughly 0.77% lies in the top ten. This record comes from a study of molecular identifiers for immune sequencing clone quantification. Study observations and caveats: Clones that exceeded 20 RNA copies held over 98% of effector molecules, yet under 1% in naive cells. Barcode sharing among identical TCR molecules could make large clones appear smaller. Reports indicate spiked Jurkat TCR RNA from one cell could be found among about a million naive cells.

The sequence derives from a human donor in good health. Some libraries in this study had Jurkat cell RNA spiked in. Sequenced: naive CD8+ T cells from blood, with Jurkat cell RNA spiked in. Subset given: FACS-sorted CD8+CD4-CCR7+CD45RA+ naive T cells. This chain connects TRBV10-3 to TRBJ2-2; either TRBD1 or TRBD2 may fit D (5 bases each). The CDR3 coding sequence is TGTGCCACCCGGGACCCAACGAACACCGGGGAGCTGTTTTTT. Its translation is CATRDPTNTGELFF.